These 9 T cell receptor beta chains share one sample of origin, sequenced in a study of blood T cell repertoires in COVID-19. Profiling relied on immunoSEQ multiplex PCR, and the TCRdb table lists in-frame clones only, not all of them. The table has around 200,000 clones, approximately 85% seen once. The sequenced sample consisted of peripheral blood. These receptors were obtained from a woman older than 75 with acute or convalescent COVID-19.

This chain joins TRBV19 and TRBJ1-2; 7 positions agree with TRBD1. V was pared by 8 bases and J by 0 bases, with 12 bases of the junction left unmatched. From germline, CDR1 is LNHDA and CDR2 SQIVND (reference sequence). CDR3 length: 16 residues. The CDR3 sequence: CASHYPGGHPNYGYTF. The CDR3 nucleotides read TGTGCCAGTCATTACCCAGGGGGGCATCCTAACTATGGCTACACCTTC.

This clone was found a few times. The chain carries TRBV12-5 and TRBJ1-1; 9 nucleotides agree with TRBD1. The CDR3 length is 13 residues. Germline CDR1 and CDR2: LGHNT and FRNRAP. J was trimmed by 6 bases and V by 7 bases; bases with no gene match: 6. CDR3 protein: CASVRQGVSEAFF. The CDR3 nucleotides are TGTGCTAGTGTCCGACAGGGGGTATCTGAAGCTTTCTTT.

The V and J genes are TRBV7-8 and TRBJ2-7; TRBD1 aligns across 10 bases. The CDR3 covers 14 residues. With V trimmed by 7 bases and J by 1 base, 4 bases remained unmatched. Per the germline V gene, CDR1 is SGHVS and CDR2 is FQNEAQ. This chain's CDR3 is CASIRTGGSYEQYF. Written as DNA, the CDR3 is TGTGCCAGCATCCGGACAGGGGGATCCTACGAGCAGTACTTC.

CDR3 nucleotide sequence: TGTGCCATCAGTGAATCGTTAGACCCCGGCGGAGGCACCATATATTTT. Its protein product is CAISESLDPGGGTIYF. The chain uses TRBV10-3 and TRBJ1-3, with no clear D. This CDR3 spans 16 amino acids. Deletions cut 3 bases from V and 9 bases from J, with 21 bases between. Germline CDR1 ENHRY, CDR2 SYGVKD.

This clone has only one observation. This rearrangement joins TRBV30 to TRBJ1-4, with D tentatively TRBD1 (5 bases). Germline lookup yields CDR1 GTSNPN and CDR2 SVGIG (reference sequence). The length of the CDR3 is 11 residues. V lost 2 bases and J lost 12, with 10 bases in between. CDR3 in amino acids: CAWSFGAQLFF. The CDR3 nucleotides read TGTGCCTGGAGTTTTGGGGCCCAACTGTTTTTT.

The chain has TRBV10-3 and TRBJ1-2; weak D call: TRBD1 (6 bases). The V gene lost 4 bases and the J gene lost 0 bases, with 9 bases spanning the gap. The CDR3 has 14 amino acids. Per the germline V gene, CDR1 is ENHRY and CDR2 is SYGVKD. CDR3 coding DNA: TGTGCCATCAGTGGGACAGAAGCTAACTATGGCTACACCTTC. It specifies CAISGTEANYGYTF.

The rearrangement joins TRBV18 to TRBJ1-1; the match to TRBD1 covers 7 bases. The CDR3 has 14 amino acids. Germline CDR1 KGHSH, CDR2 LQKENI. V trimming: 2 bases; J trimming: 1 base; junction bases outside the gene matches: 1. This CDR3 reads CASSPRDRNTEAFF. Written as DNA, the CDR3 is TGTGCCAGCTCACCAAGGGACAGGAACACTGAAGCTTTCTTT.

This clone was seen a few times. The chain is built from TRBV7-2 and TRBJ2-3; 8 positions match TRBD1. Germline V lookup: CDR1 SGHTA, CDR2 FQGNSA. The CDR3 spans 16 residues. J was trimmed by 2 bases and V by 1 base; bases with no gene match: 5. This chain's CDR3 is CASSLVGRGLTDTQYF. In DNA, the CDR3 is TGTGCCAGCAGCTTAGTGGGCAGGGGGCTCACAGATACGCAGTATTTT.

The chain is built from TRBV3-1 (or the pseudogene TRBV3-2) and TRBJ2-3; D not resolved. V was pared by 1 base and J by 0 bases, with 14 bases between. The CDR3 has 17 amino acids. Germline values: CDR1 LGHDT, CDR2 YNNKEL (reference sequence). CDR3 region: CASSQVSTVVSTDTQYF. DNA of the CDR3: TGTGCCAGCAGCCAAGTATCTACTGTCGTTAGCACAGATACGCAGTATTTT.